Sequencing of this T cell receptor beta chain was carried out in a study of shared clonotypes between healthy human individuals. Study-wide points: The genetic and exposure-history diversity represented was limited by few donors.

Details on this clone: Its antigen is not identified. Other DNA sequences in the same sample also yield this CDR3.

The CDR3 is 15 residues long. V lost 2 bases and J 2 bases, leaving 14 bases between the germline ends. CDR1 and CDR2 (germline): SGHRS, YFSETQ. Measured with immunoSEQ multiplex PCR; TCRdb has only the in-frame clones, and not every one. Found here are about half a million clones, 79% of them singletons; the top ten hold roughly 12%. The clonotype comes from a woman in her thirties or forties in good health. Some clones in this sample may be carry-over from other donors' samples. Sequencing used PBMCs. This rearrangement joins TRBV5-1 to TRBJ2-7, with D perhaps matching TRBD2 (5 bases). Here the CDR3 reads CASSLSPGLAYEQYF. CDR3 DNA: TGCGCCAGCAGCTTAAGTCCTGGACTGGCCTACGAGCAGTACTTC.